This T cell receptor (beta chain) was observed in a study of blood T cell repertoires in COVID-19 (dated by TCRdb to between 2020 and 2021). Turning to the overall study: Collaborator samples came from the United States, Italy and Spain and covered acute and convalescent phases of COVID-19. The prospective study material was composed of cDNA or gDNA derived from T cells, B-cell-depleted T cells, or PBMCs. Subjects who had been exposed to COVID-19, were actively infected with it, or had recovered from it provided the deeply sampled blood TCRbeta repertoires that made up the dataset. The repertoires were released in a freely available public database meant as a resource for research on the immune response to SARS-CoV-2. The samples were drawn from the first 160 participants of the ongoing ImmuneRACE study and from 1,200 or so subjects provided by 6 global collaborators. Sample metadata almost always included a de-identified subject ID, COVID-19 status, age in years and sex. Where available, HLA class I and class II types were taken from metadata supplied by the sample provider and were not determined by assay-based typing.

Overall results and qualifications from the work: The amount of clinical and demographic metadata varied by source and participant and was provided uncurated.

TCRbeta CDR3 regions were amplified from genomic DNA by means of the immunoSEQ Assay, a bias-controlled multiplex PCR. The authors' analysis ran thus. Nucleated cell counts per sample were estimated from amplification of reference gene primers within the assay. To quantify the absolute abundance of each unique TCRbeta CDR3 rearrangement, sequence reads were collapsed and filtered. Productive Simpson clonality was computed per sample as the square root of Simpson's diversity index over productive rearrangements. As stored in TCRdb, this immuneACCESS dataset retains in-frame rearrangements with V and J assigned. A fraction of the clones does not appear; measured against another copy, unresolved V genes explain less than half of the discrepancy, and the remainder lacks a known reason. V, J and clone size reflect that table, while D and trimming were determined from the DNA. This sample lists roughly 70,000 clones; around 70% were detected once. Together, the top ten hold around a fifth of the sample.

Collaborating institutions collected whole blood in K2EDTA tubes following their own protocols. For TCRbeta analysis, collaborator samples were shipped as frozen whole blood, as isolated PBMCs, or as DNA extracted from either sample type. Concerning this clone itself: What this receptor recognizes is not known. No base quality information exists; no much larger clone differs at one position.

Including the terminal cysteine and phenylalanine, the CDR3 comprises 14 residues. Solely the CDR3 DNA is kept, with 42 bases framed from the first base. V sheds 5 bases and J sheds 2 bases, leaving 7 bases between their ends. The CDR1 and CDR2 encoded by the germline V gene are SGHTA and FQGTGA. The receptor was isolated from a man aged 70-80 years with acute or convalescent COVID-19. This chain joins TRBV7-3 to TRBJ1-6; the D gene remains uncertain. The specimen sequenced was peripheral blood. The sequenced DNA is TGTGCCAGCAGCACGGGAACCTATAATTCACCCCTCCACTTT. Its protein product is CASSTGTYNSPLHF. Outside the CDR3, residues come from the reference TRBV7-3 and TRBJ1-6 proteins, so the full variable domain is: GAGVSQTPSNKVTEKGKYVELRCDPISGHTALYWYRQSLGQGPEFLIYFQGTGAADDSGLPNDRFFAVRPEGSVSTLKIQRTERGDSAVYLCASSTGTYNSPLHFGNGTRLTVT.